The clone carrying this T cell receptor (beta chain) was seen a handful of times. Source study methods: Nucleated cell counts were estimated from reference gene primer amplification. Data came from immunoSEQ multiplex PCR; TCRdb stores just in-frame clones and leaves some out. The DNA gave D and trimming, while V, J and clone size come from that table. The data contain about 180,000 clones, about 87% of them singletons. This entry belongs to a study of blood T cell repertoires in COVID-19. Study-wide context: Material from acute and convalescent COVID-19 was sourced from the United States, Italy and Spain. From T cells, B-cell-depleted T cells, or PBMCs came the material, which was cDNA or gDNA.

The CDR3 has 14 residues. Germline CDR1 and CDR2: LNHDA and SQIVND (reference sequence). Trimming cost V 9 bases and J 1 base; bases outside gene matches: 6. The TCR comes from a woman aged 45 to 65 with acute or convalescent COVID-19. The V gene is TRBV19, the J gene TRBJ1-5, with 7 bases identical to TRBD1. Sequenced material: peripheral blood. CDR3 amino acids: CASNDRESNQPQHF. CDR3 nucleotide sequence: TGTGCCAGCAATGACAGGGAAAGCAATCAGCCCCAGCATTTT.